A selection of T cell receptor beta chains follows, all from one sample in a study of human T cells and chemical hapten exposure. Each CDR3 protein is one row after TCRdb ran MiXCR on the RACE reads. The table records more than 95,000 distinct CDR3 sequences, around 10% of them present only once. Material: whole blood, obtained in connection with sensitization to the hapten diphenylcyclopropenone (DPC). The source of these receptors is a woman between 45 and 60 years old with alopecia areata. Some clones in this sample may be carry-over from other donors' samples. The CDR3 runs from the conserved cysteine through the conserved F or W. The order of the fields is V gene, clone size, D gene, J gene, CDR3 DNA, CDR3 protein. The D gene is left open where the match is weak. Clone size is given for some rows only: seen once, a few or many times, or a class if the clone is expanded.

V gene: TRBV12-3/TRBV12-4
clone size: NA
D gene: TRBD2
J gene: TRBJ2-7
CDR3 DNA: TGTGCCAGCAGATCCGGGACTAGCGGCTCCTACGAGCAGTACTTC
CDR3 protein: CASRSGTSGSYEQYF

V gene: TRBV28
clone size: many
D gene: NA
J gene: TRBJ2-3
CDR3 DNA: TGTGCCAGCAGCCGGCCAGGGACCTTGATCACAGATACGCAGTATTTT
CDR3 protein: CASSRPGTLITDTQYF

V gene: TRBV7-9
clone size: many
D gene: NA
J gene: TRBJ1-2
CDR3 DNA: TGTGCCAGCAGCACATACAGGGAAGGCTACACCTTC
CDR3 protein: CASSTYREGYTF

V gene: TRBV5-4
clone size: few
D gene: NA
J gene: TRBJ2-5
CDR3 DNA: TGTGCCAGCAGTACCGCGACGGACGGAGTCGGGACCCAGTACTTC
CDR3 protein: CASSTATDGVGTQYF

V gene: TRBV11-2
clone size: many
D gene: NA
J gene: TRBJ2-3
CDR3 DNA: TGTGCCAGCAGCCAGGGGGTAGGAGCGGGAGCAGATACGCAGTATTTT
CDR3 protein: CASSQGVGAGADTQYF

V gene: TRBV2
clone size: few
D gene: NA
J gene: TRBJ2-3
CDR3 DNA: TGTGCCAGCAGTGAACTGGGGTTAGATACGCAGTATTTT
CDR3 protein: CASSELGLDTQYF

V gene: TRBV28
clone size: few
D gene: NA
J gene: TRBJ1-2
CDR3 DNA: TGTGCCAGCAGTTTACCAGGGTTCACCTATGGCTACACCTTC
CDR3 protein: CASSLPGFTYGYTF

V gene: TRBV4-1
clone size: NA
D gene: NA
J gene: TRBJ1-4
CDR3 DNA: TGCGCCAGCAGCTACCCAGGACATCGGAATGAAAAACTGTTTTTT
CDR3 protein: CASSYPGHRNEKLFF

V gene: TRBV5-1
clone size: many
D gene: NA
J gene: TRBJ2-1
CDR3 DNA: TGCGCCAGCAGCTTCGGGGGCCCTGAAGGTGAGCAGTTCTTC
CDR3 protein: CASSFGGPEGEQFF

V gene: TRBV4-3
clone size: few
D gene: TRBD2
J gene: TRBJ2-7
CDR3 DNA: TGCGCCAGCAGCCAAGATCGCGGGGGGGCCTACGAGCAGTACTTC
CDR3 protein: CASSQDRGGAYEQYF

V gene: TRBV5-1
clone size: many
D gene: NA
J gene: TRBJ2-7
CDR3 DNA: TGCGCCAGCAGCTTGGAGGGACACCCCTCCTACGAGCAGTACTTC
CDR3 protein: CASSLEGHPSYEQYF

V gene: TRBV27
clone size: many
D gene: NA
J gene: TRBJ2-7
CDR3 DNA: TGTGCCAGCAGTTCACAGGGTTACGAGCAGTACTTC
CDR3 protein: CASSSQGYEQYF

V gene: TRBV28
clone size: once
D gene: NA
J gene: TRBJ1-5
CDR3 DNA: TGTGCCAGCACCCCAGTTCTCAGCAATCAGCCCCAGCATTTT
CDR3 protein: CASTPVLSNQPQHF

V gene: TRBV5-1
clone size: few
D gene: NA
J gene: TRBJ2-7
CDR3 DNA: TGCGCCAGCAGCCCAGGTATTGGGGTCGAGCAGTACTTC
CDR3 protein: CASSPGIGVEQYF

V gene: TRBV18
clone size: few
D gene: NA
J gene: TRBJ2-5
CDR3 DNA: TGTGCCAGCTCACCACAGCAGCGGAAAAAAGAGACCCAGTACTTC
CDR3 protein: CASSPQQRKKETQYF

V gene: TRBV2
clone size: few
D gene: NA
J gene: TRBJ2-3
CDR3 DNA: TGTGCCAGCAGTGAAGGTAATCAGGACCCGACGTATTTT
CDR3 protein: CASSEGNQDPTYF

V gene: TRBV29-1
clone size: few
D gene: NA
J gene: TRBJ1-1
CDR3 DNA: TGCAGCGTTCCCCCTGAAGCTTTCTTT
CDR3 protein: CSVPPEAFF

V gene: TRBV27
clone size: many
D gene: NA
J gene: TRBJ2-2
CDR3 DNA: TGTGCCAGCAGTTTTCGGACTCAGAACACCGGGGAGCTGTTTTTT
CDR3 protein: CASSFRTQNTGELFF

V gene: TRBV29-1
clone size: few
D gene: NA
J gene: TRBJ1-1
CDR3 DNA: TGCAGCGTTCTGGGCAGCTACACTGAAGCTTTCTTT
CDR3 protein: CSVLGSYTEAFF

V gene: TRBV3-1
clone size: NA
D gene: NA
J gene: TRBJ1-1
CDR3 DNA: TGTGCCAGCAGCCAAGGACCGGACACTGAAGCTTTCTTT
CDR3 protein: CASSQGPDTEAFF

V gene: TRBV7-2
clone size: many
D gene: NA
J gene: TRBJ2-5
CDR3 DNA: TGTGCCAGCAGCTTAGGCCCAGTCACAGAGACCCAGTACTTC
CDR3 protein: CASSLGPVTETQYF

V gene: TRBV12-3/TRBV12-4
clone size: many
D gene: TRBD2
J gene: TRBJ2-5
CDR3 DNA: TGTGCCAGCACCGGACTAGCGGAAGAGACCCAGTACTTC
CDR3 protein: CASTGLAEETQYF

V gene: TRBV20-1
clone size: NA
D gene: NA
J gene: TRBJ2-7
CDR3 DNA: TGCAGTGCTATCGCAGGGCAGTACGAGCAGTACTTC
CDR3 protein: CSAIAGQYEQYF

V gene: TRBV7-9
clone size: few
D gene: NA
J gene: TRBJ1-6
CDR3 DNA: TGTGCCAGCAGCTTATCAGGACCCAATTCACCCCTCCACTTT
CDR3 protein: CASSLSGPNSPLHF